This TCR beta chain was sequenced during a study of blood T cell repertoires in COVID-19. TCRdb's copy holds only in-frame clones and misses some; the assay was immunoSEQ multiplex PCR. Among some 120,000 clones, over 75% were seen once, and the ten largest hold under 2%. The receptor comes from a human donor with active COVID-19. The donor label of this sample is uncertain. The sequencing input was peripheral blood.

The CDR3 spells CASSLGEAGRQYF. The CDR3, as DNA: TGTGCCAGCAGCTTAGGGGAGGCAGGAAGGCAGTATTTT. The rearrangement uses TRBV7-9 and TRBJ2-3, with D maybe TRBD2 (6 bases). CDR1 and CDR2 (germline): SEHNR, FQNEAQ (reference sequence). The CDR3 is made up of 13 amino acids. The V gene lost 1 base and the J gene lost 11 bases, with 13 bases spanning the gap. Drawing the rest from reference TRBV7-9 and TRBJ2-3, the complete variable domain is DTGVSQNPRHKITKRGQNVTFRCDPISEHNRLYWYRQTLGQGPEFLTYFQNEAQLEKSRLLSDRFSAERPKGSFSTLEIQRTEQGDSAMYLCASSLGEAGRQYFGPGTRLTVL.